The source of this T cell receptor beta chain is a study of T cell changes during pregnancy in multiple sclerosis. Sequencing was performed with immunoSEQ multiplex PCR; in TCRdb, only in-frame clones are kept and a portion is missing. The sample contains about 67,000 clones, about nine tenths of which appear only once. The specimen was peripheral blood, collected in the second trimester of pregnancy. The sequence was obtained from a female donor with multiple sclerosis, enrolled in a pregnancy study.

Here the CDR3 reads CASSLVDSPRGLFF. CDR3 nucleotide sequence: TGTGCCAGCAGCTTGGTTGATAGTCCCCGGGGGCTGTTTTTT. The rearrangement links TRBV5-4 to TRBJ2-2, with D maybe TRBD2 (5 bases). The V gene's germline CDR1 is SGHNT and CDR2 YYREEE (reference sequence). The V end was cut by 0 bases, the J end by 13 bases, with 16 bases between. The CDR3 covers 14 residues.